This TCR beta chain was found in a study of T cell responses to AZD1222 COVID-19 vaccine. This clone was observed a handful of times. Its antigen is still unknown. The CDR3 spans 15 residues. Unmatched junction bases numbered 6, after V lost 4 bases and J lost 2 bases. CDR1 LGHNA and CDR2 YNFKEQ come from the germline V gene. Whole-study results and caveats: Nearly half of unique spike-specific TCRs reportedly avoided B.1.351 and B.1.1.7 mutated regions. Following two doses of AZD1222, Spike-specific TCR breadth and depth rose. Vaccine-associated CD4 TCRs ranged over spike, dominating at 160-218 and 743-854.

TCRdb keeps only in-frame clones here, not all; method: immunoSEQ multiplex PCR. The sample has fewer than 150,000 clones, approximately 90% seen once. The material was peripheral blood, obtained 28 days after the second AZD1222 dose. The clonotype was recovered from an adult who received the AZD1222 COVID-19 vaccine. V gene TRBV4-2 combines with J gene TRBJ2-5; 8 bases align to TRBD2. CDR3 protein: CASSLELAVQETQYF. CDR3 nucleotide sequence: TGTGCCAGCAGCCTGGAACTAGCGGTACAAGAGACCCAGTACTTC.